The present TCR beta chain was sequenced within a study of molecular identifiers for immune sequencing clone quantification. Looking at the study overall: Four portions were sequenced after RNA from about 20,000 or 100,000 naive CD8 cells was split five ways in replicates.

Listed TCR primers and previously described methods were used for bulk TCR libraries. Each CDR3 protein is one row after TCRdb ran MiXCR on the PCR reads. Of approximately 670,000 distinct CDR3 sequences in the sample, 20% were seen once. Regarding the study as a whole: Clones carrying above 20 RNA copies accounted for over 97% of effector molecules, under 1% in naive cells.

Trimming removed 0 bases from V and 2 bases from J, with 12 bases in between. The germline V gene has CDR1 LGHNA and CDR2 YSLEER. The CDR3 spans 16 residues. This clonotype was seen many times. Its cognate antigen is unknown. The sample was naive CD8+ T cells from blood, with Jurkat cell RNA spiked in. Specified subset: FACS-sorted CD8+CD4-CCR7+CD45RA+ naive T cells. The sequence came from a human donor in good health. Some libraries in this study had Jurkat cell RNA spiked in. V usage is TRBV4-3 and J usage is TRBJ2-3; tentative D call: TRBD1 (5 bases). CDR3 DNA sequence: TGCGCCAGCAGCCAAGACAGGGCCGGGCTCACAGATACGCAGTATTTT. This translates into CASSQDRAGLTDTQYF.